This T cell receptor (beta chain) was identified in a study of T cell repertoires in cytomegalovirus infection. Study at large: Use of recently identified HLA-C-restricted and well-studied HLA-B-restricted CMV epitopes was part of the study. Based on public TCR beta signatures, there were indications of CMV infection and of a matching HLA type.

The CDR3 has 15 amino acids. V shed 5 bases and J 7 bases; nucleotides not matched to a gene: 11. Germline V lookup: CDR1 SGHVS, CDR2 FNYEAQ. TCRdb re-called the reads through MiXCR, storing one row per CDR3 protein. The repertoire consists of 750,000 to 900,000 distinct CDR3 sequences, with around 29% occurring once and the leading ten covering roughly 14%. Notes on the study in general: Summed frequency of public TCR beta families distinguished CMV carriers with the relevant HLA. There were HLA-C-restricted CMV-specific TCR beta clonotypes dominating the ex vivo response.

In this sample, this clonotype turned up many times. Its antigen is currently unknown. The sequence came from a human donor in good health (CMV status not recorded). Some clones in this sample may be carry-over from other donors' samples. The starting material was cultured CD8+ T cells from PBMCs, obtained from culture after CMV antigen stimulation. The chain uses TRBV7-6 and TRBJ2-7, with 10 bases fitting TRBD2. CDR3 in amino acids: CASSPSGGAFWEQYF. CDR3 DNA sequence: TGTGCCAGCAGCCCGAGCGGGGGGGCCTTTTGGGAGCAGTACTTC.